This TCR beta chain derives from a study of T cells in narcolepsy. At the level of the study: Healthy controls were enrolled alongside patients with narcolepsy type 1 or type 2. Study outcomes and limitations: Healthy controls reportedly lacked the autoreactive clonotypes serially found in patients' blood.

The data were produced by immunoSEQ multiplex PCR, yet TCRdb's version contains in-frame clones alone and is incomplete. This sample has tens of thousands of clones; roughly 90% occur once, and the top ten carry approximately 1.2%. This clone has only a few counts. Its antigen is not known. V was shortened by 6 bases and J by 0 bases, with 15 bases between the two germline ends. The CDR3 sequence is 16 residues long. Germline V gives CDR1 SGHVS, CDR2 FQNEAQ. The material sequenced was CD45RA- memory CD4+ T cells from PBMCs. The receptor was derived from a human donor with narcolepsy. The V gene is TRBV7-8, the J gene TRBJ1-3; D ambiguous. CDR3 protein: CASSRNPGNSGNTIYF. DNA of the CDR3: TGTGCCAGCAGTCGTAACCCTGGCAACTCTGGAAACACCATATATTTT.